The 27 T cell receptor beta chains below were found in one sample sequenced in a study of early T cells in non-severe SARS-CoV-2 infection. TCRdb reanalysed the 5' RACE reads using MiXCR and keeps one entry per CDR3 protein. Of 55,000 to 75,000 distinct CDR3 sequences in the sample, 9% to 10% are singletons; the top ten hold about 14%. This sample comprised whole blood, obtained at baseline. Every receptor here comes from an adult who was a healthcare worker with PCR-confirmed SARS-CoV-2 infection or an uninfected control (not recorded which).

The CDR3 coding sequence is TGTGCCAGCAGCTTCGCAGGGGGACAACAAGCCTACGAGCAGTACTTC. It translates to CASSFAGGQQAYEQYF. This chain uses TRBV5-4 with TRBJ2-7, with TRBD1 matching over 7 bases. The CDR3 spans 16 residues. V trimming: 2 bases; J trimming: 2 bases; junction bases outside the gene matches: 10. Germline CDR1 is SGHNT and CDR2 is YYREEE (reference sequence).

This clonotype was seen many times. The chain recombines TRBV5-1 with TRBJ1-2; D unclear. V lost 4 bases and J 4 bases, leaving 17 bases between the germline ends. This CDR3 contains 15 residues. Germline lookup yields CDR1 SGHRS and CDR2 YFSETQ. DNA of the CDR3: TGCGCCAGCAGCCTTCGCGAAGGCGCCCGCTATGGCTACACCTTC. Translating it yields CASSLREGARYGYTF.

This rearrangement joins TRBV6-2 or TRBV6-3 to TRBJ1-1; weak D call: TRBD1 (5 bases). CDR1 and CDR2 (germline): MNHEY, SVGEGT. This CDR3 has 16 residues. V shed 5 bases and J shed 3 bases, with 19 bases lying between them. DNA for the CDR3: TGTGCCAGCAGTAATCAACCCGGACATCGGGACACTGAAGCTTTCTTT. It encodes CASSNQPGHRDTEAFF.

There are a few counts of this clonotype. This chain connects TRBV12-3 or TRBV12-4 to TRBJ2-1; D possibly corresponds to TRBD2 (6 bases). V gave up 9 bases and J gave up 5 bases, with 11 bases separating them. The CDR3 sequence is 12 residues long. The CDR3: CASRPGDNEQFF. In DNA, the CDR3 is TGTGCCAGTCGCCCGGGGGACAATGAGCAGTTCTTC.

This clonotype was counted only a few times. This sequence joins TRBV28 and TRBJ2-6, with D unclear. V was cut by 5 bases and J by 0 bases, with 8 bases left in between. Germline lookup yields CDR1 MDHEN and CDR2 SYDVKM. The CDR3 has 15 residues. In DNA form, the CDR3 reads TGTGCCAGCAGTCTCACATTCTCTGGGGCCAACGTCCTGACTTTC. Residues: CASSLTFSGANVLTF.

This clonotype was picked up a small number of times. The rearrangement links TRBV12-3 or TRBV12-4 to TRBJ2-3; no clear D gene. The CDR3 is made up of 14 amino acids. The V end lost 6 bases, the J end lost 0 bases, and 10 bases lay between the germline ends. The CDR3: CASSRAASTDTQYF. CDR3 in DNA: TGTGCCAGCAGCCGAGCTGCTAGCACAGATACGCAGTATTTT.

At least ten counts were recorded for this clonotype. The chain joins TRBV7-9 to TRBJ1-1, with 9 bases identical to TRBD1. V gave up 5 bases and J gave up 0 bases; unmatched junction bases: 7. This CDR3 is 16 amino acids long. The germline gives CDR1 SEHNR, CDR2 FQNEAQ (reference sequence). CDR3 DNA sequence: TGTGCCAGCAGCACGGGGACAGGGCCCATGAACACTGAAGCTTTCTTT. It translates to CASSTGTGPMNTEAFF.

This clonotype was seen repeatedly, ten times or more. The CDR3 protein is CASGFRALKETQYF. The CDR3 bases are TGTGCCAGCGGCTTTAGGGCGTTAAAAGAGACCCAGTACTTC. The chain recombines TRBV12-3 or TRBV12-4 with TRBJ2-5, with D uncertain. Trimming pared 8 bases from V and 3 bases from J, leaving 16 bases between. CDR3 length: 14 residues.

The gene calls are TRBV2 and TRBJ1-3, with TRBD1 matching 8 bases. V trimming: 6 bases; J trimming: 4 bases; junction bases outside the gene matches: 2. The germline V gene encodes CDR1 SNHLY and CDR2 FYNNEI. The CDR3 contains 13 residues. CDR3 protein: CASRTGDGNTIYF. The DNA for the CDR3 is TGTGCCAGCAGGACAGGGGACGGAAACACCATATATTTT.

This clonotype was detected many times. The chain carries TRBV2 and TRBJ1-6; unclear D gene. The CDR3 loop spans 14 amino acids. Trimming removed 8 bases at V and 14 bases at J, with 22 bases between. Germline assignment: CDR1 SNHLY and CDR2 FYNNEI. The CDR3 region is CASRLYDGPRALHF. The CDR3 DNA is TGTGCCAGCCGATTATATGACGGACCACGAGCCCTCCACTTT.

This chain links TRBV11-2 with TRBJ2-5, with TRBD1 matching over 8 bases. V shed 0 bases and J 9 bases; nucleotides not matched to a gene: 3. The CDR3 has 13 residues. Germline CDR1 is SGHAT and CDR2 is FQNNGV. CDR3 amino acids: CASSLELQGAQYF. DNA for the CDR3: TGTGCCAGCAGCTTAGAGTTACAGGGGGCCCAGTACTTC.

In its sample, this clonotype was seen many times. This chain links TRBV9 with TRBJ1-3; TRBD1 matches 7 bases. The CDR3 sequence is 16 residues long. Trimming cost V 2 bases and J 0 bases; bases outside gene matches: 5. Germline V CDR1 and CDR2: SGDLS, YYNGEE. The CDR3 DNA reads TGTGCCAGCAGCGTGGAGACAGGGATCTCTGGAAACACCATATATTTT. Its protein product is CASSVETGISGNTIYF.

In this sample, this clonotype turned up many times. The chain recombines TRBV27 with TRBJ2-7, with 7 bases aligning to TRBD2. The germline CDR1 and CDR2 sequences are MNHEY and SMNVEV (reference sequence). The CDR3 length is 14 residues. The junction had 11 bases not matched to a gene; V was cut back by 6 bases and J by 6 bases. The CDR3 nucleotides read TGTGCCAGCAGGATAGCCGGGACTACCATCGAGCAGTACTTC. Its protein is CASRIAGTTIEQYF.

This clonotype was found a few times. Written as DNA, the CDR3 is TGTGCCAGCAGCTTGGTTGGGCGACCCCTCCACTTT. Protein: CASSLVGRPLHF. The rearrangement joins TRBV5-6 to TRBJ1-6; no firm D call. Per the germline V gene, CDR1 is SGHDT and CDR2 is YYEEEE. Trimming pared 0 bases from V and 12 bases from J, leaving 7 bases between. This CDR3 has 12 amino acids.

This clonotype came up a few times. The chain uses TRBV19 and TRBJ2-4; the match to TRBD1 covers 8 bases. Germline V gene lookup returns CDR1 LNHDA and CDR2 SQIVND (reference sequence). CDR3 length equals 16 residues. Trimming took 0 bases from V and 2 from J; bases not matched to a gene: 3. The CDR3 region has the DNA TGTGCCAGTAGTATAGACGGACAGGGAACCAAAAACATTCAGTACTTC. Translation: CASSIDGQGTKNIQYF.

This clonotype has a handful of counts. V is TRBV5-1 and J is TRBJ1-6; D is unresolved. The CDR3 has 14 residues. The V end lost 0 bases, the J end lost 7 bases, and 8 bases lay between the germline ends. Germline values: CDR1 SGHRS, CDR2 YFSETQ. The CDR3 sequence: CASSLGQKNSPLHF. For the CDR3, the DNA is TGCGCCAGCAGCTTGGGCCAAAAGAATTCACCCCTCCACTTT.

This clonotype was found a few times. The chain has TRBV5-6 and TRBJ2-7; no clear D. CDR3 length equals 15 residues. In germline, CDR1 is SGHDT, CDR2 YYEEEE. The V end was cut by 0 bases, the J end by 0 bases, with 10 bases between. CDR3 residues: CASSLVGPSSYEQYF. The CDR3 bases are TGTGCCAGCAGCTTGGTTGGCCCTAGCTCCTACGAGCAGTACTTC.

The J gene is TRBJ2-1, the V gene TRBV2; D may be TRBD1 (5 bases). The germline gives CDR1 SNHLY, CDR2 FYNNEI. The V and J ends lost 10 bases and 4 bases respectively, with 14 bases between them. The CDR3 loop spans 13 amino acids. In nucleotides, the CDR3 is TGTGCCACCACAGACCGACAGTACAATGAGCAGTTCTTC. Protein product: CATTDRQYNEQFF.

This clonotype was counted only a few times. The V and J genes are TRBV5-1 and TRBJ1-6, with D perhaps matching TRBD1 (5 bases). CDR1 is SGHRS, CDR2 YFSETQ, per germline. This CDR3 has 17 residues. V lost 0 bases and J lost 7, with 17 bases in between. The CDR3 DNA reads TGCGCCAGCAGCTTGGAAATAGTCGGGACTTTGAATTCACCCCTCCACTTT. It encodes CASSLEIVGTLNSPLHF. The full variable domain, completed using reference TRBV5-1 and TRBJ1-6, is KAGVTQTPRYLIKTRGQQVTLSCSPISGHRSVSWYQQTPGQGLQFLFEYFSETQRNKGNFPGRFSGRQFSNSRSEMNVSTLELGDSALYLCASSLEIVGTLNSPLHFGNGTRLTVT.

This clonotype was counted ten times or more. V usage is TRBV12-3 or TRBV12-4 and J usage is TRBJ2-3; 13 bases agree with TRBD2. Trimming removed 4 bases from V and 4 bases from J; junction bases left unmatched: 5. CDR3 length equals 16 residues. CDR3 sequence (DNA): TGTGCCAGCAGTTATGGACTAGCGGGAGTCGCAGATACGCAGTATTTT. Translation gives CASSYGLAGVADTQYF.

This clonotype was seen only a few times. This chain uses TRBV27 with TRBJ1-1; no clear D. Trimming removed 7 bases from V and 1 base from J, with 7 bases in between. The CDR3 has 12 amino acids. The germline V gene encodes CDR1 MNHEY and CDR2 SMNVEV (reference sequence). The CDR3 nucleotides read TGTGCCAGCAACCTGGGGAACACTGAAGCTTTCTTT. Translating gives CASNLGNTEAFF.

This clonotype was counted ten times or more. As DNA, the CDR3 is TGCGCCAGCAGCTTGATGGACTCTAGCACAGATACGCAGTATTTT. Residues: CASSLMDSSTDTQYF. The gene calls are TRBV5-1 and TRBJ2-3, with D tentatively TRBD2 (5 bases). The CDR3 is 15 amino acids. Germline lookup yields CDR1 SGHRS and CDR2 YFSETQ. Trimming shortened V by 1 base and J by 0 bases, and 9 bases separated the two germline ends.

This clonotype was seen many times. The V call is TRBV29-1, the J call TRBJ2-2; TRBD2 might be the D (6 bases). The CDR3 is 13 residues long. The V end was cut by 6 bases, the J end by 2 bases, with 10 bases between. Germline loops: CDR1 SQVTM, CDR2 ANQGSEA. CDR3 DNA: TGCAGCGTGAGGACTACTAACACCGGGGAGCTGTTTTTT. This codes for CSVRTTNTGELFF.

This chain uses TRBV6-2 or TRBV6-3 with TRBJ2-7, with TRBD1 matching over 7 bases. This CDR3 region has 14 residues. Trimming removed 2 bases from V and 2 bases from J; junction bases left unmatched: 3. Germline V gene lookup returns CDR1 MNHEY and CDR2 SVGEGT. The CDR3, as DNA: TGTGCCAGCAGTTACAGGGGGCCGCCCTACGAGCAGTACTTC. Protein product: CASSYRGPPYEQYF.

The sample holds many counts of this clonotype. The chain employs TRBV18 and TRBJ1-1, with D tentatively TRBD1 (5 bases). Germline CDR1 and CDR2: KGHSH and LQKENI. The CDR3 is 14 residues long. Trimming cost V 2 bases and J 6 bases, with 13 bases left between them. In DNA form, the CDR3 reads TGTGCCAGCTCACCAGACAGTGGCTCTTCTGAAGCTTTCTTT. Translating it yields CASSPDSGSSEAFF.

The genes are TRBV20-1 and TRBJ2-3, with 8 bases lining up with TRBD2. Germline assignment: CDR1 DFQATT and CDR2 SNEGSKA (reference sequence). J lost 4 bases, V lost 0 bases, and 6 bases had no gene match. The CDR3 loop spans 15 amino acids. CDR3 residues: CSARDGAGEPDTQYF. In nucleotides, the CDR3 is TGCAGTGCTAGAGACGGAGCGGGAGAGCCAGATACGCAGTATTTT.

This clonotype occurred many times. The V and J genes are TRBV7-3 and TRBJ2-2; 7 bases align to TRBD1. Unmatched junction bases numbered 2, after V lost 6 bases and J lost 1 base. The CDR3 consists of 14 residues. Germline V gene data show CDR1 as SGHTA and CDR2 as FQGTGA. This CDR3 is CASRNRGNTGELFF. The CDR3 DNA reads TGTGCCAGCAGGAACAGGGGGAACACCGGGGAGCTGTTTTTT.